These T cell receptor beta chains were read from a single sample in a study of regulatory T cells in long-lasting Graves disease. TCRdb called the multiplex PCR reads again in MiXCR, with one record for every CDR3 protein. The profile shows around 450,000 distinct CDR3 sequences, 20% to 25% of them singletons. Sequencing used peripheral blood mononuclear cells (PBMCs), obtained when the disease was refractory, from a patient treated with antithyroid drugs. The receptors were gathered from a female donor with Graves disease. Each CDR3 is given with its conserved first and last residue.

j_call: TRBJ1-5; cdr3_length: 17; v_call: TRBV20-1; cdr3_aa: CSARRHRQTDGNQPQHF
j_call: TRBJ2-6; cdr3_length: 15; v_call: TRBV5-1; cdr3_aa: CASSLSSSGANVLTF
j_call: TRBJ1-4; cdr3_length: 14; v_call: TRBV27; cdr3_aa: CATSGDSYNEKLFF
j_call: TRBJ2-3; cdr3_length: 14; v_call: TRBV12-3/TRBV12-4; cdr3_aa: CASSFLGGSDTQYF
j_call: TRBJ2-2; cdr3_length: 15; v_call: TRBV20-1; cdr3_aa: CSASEPQSITGELFF
j_call: TRBJ2-7; cdr3_length: 16; v_call: TRBV20-1; cdr3_aa: CSAGNPMIAGNYEQYF
j_call: TRBJ1-2; cdr3_length: 14; v_call: TRBV5-1; cdr3_aa: CASSLVPVPYGYTF
j_call: TRBJ1-1; cdr3_length: 15; v_call: TRBV3-1; cdr3_aa: CASSPGQAMWGEAFF
j_call: TRBJ2-1; cdr3_length: 17; v_call: TRBV27; cdr3_aa: CASSNPPGGRGGNEQFF
j_call: TRBJ2-5; cdr3_length: 15; v_call: TRBV3-1; cdr3_aa: CASSQGSGTLETQYF
j_call: TRBJ2-7; cdr3_length: 17; v_call: TRBV20-1; cdr3_aa: CSARDYGGDRGFDEQYF
j_call: TRBJ2-7; cdr3_length: 14; v_call: TRBV5-4; cdr3_aa: CASSLAPRDVEEYF
j_call: TRBJ1-5; cdr3_length: 13; v_call: TRBV19; cdr3_aa: CASHDREDQPQHF
j_call: TRBJ2-1; cdr3_length: 13; v_call: TRBV28; cdr3_aa: CASRKTGRDEQFF
j_call: TRBJ2-5; cdr3_length: 14; v_call: TRBV28; cdr3_aa: CASQFRGSQETQYF
j_call: TRBJ2-7; cdr3_length: 13; v_call: TRBV11-2; cdr3_aa: CASSRLAVSEQYF
j_call: TRBJ2-2; cdr3_length: 17; v_call: TRBV15; cdr3_aa: CATSRGFGSRGTGELFF
j_call: TRBJ1-2; cdr3_length: 14; v_call: TRBV6-2/TRBV6-3; cdr3_aa: CASSYSPYSSGYTF
j_call: TRBJ2-7; cdr3_length: 13; v_call: TRBV7-9; cdr3_aa: CASSWTGAYEQYF
j_call: TRBJ1-1; cdr3_length: 16; v_call: TRBV19; cdr3_aa: CASSIGWGTDNTEAFF
j_call: TRBJ2-7; cdr3_length: 14; v_call: TRBV11-3; cdr3_aa: CASSPSSRGGEQYF
j_call: TRBJ2-7; cdr3_length: 15; v_call: TRBV28; cdr3_aa: CASSTMTGQNYEQYF
j_call: TRBJ1-1; cdr3_length: 15; v_call: TRBV7-2; cdr3_aa: CASSLFAGGRHEAFF
j_call: TRBJ1-2; cdr3_length: 13; v_call: TRBV2; cdr3_aa: CASRVQGNYGYTF
j_call: TRBJ1-6; cdr3_length: 21; v_call: TRBV7-7; cdr3_aa: CASSLRPILTRTALYNSPLHF
j_call: TRBJ2-7; cdr3_length: 14; v_call: TRBV28; cdr3_aa: CASRDTGSSYEQYF